Listed below are T cell receptor beta chains from one sample, sequenced in a study of blood T cell repertoires in COVID-19. Sequencing was performed with immunoSEQ multiplex PCR; in TCRdb, only in-frame clones are kept and a portion is missing. The sample has about 200,000 clones, under 90% seen once. Sequencing was carried out using PBMCs or T cells enriched from blood (not recorded which). All receptors derive from a woman in her 30s with acute COVID-19. Both conserved end residues are part of each CDR3. D genes are given only for firm matches. Part of the rows lack a size; the others show once, few, many or a class for expanded clones.

V gene: TRBV2; clone size: once; J gene: TRBJ2-3; D gene: .; CDR3 protein: CASSRQTDTQYF; CDR3 DNA: TGTGCCAGCAGTCGACAGACAGATACGCAGTATTTT
V gene: TRBV3-1/TRBV3-2; clone size: .; J gene: TRBJ1-5; D gene: .; CDR3 protein: CASSQMAGDGQPQHF; CDR3 DNA: TGTGCCAGCAGCCAAATGGCAGGGGACGGTCAGCCCCAGCATTTT
V gene: TRBV18; clone size: few; J gene: TRBJ1-1; D gene: .; CDR3 protein: CASSPGGALGTEAFF; CDR3 DNA: TGTGCCAGCTCACCAGGTGGGGCGCTGGGCACTGAAGCTTTCTTT
V gene: TRBV13; clone size: .; J gene: TRBJ1-1; D gene: .; CDR3 protein: CASSPRTMEDTEAFF; CDR3 DNA: TGTGCCAGCAGCCCAAGGACCATGGAGGACACTGAAGCTTTCTTT
V gene: TRBV19; clone size: .; J gene: TRBJ1-1; D gene: .; CDR3 protein: CAIRRGLNTEAFF; CDR3 DNA: TGTGCCATCAGGCGGGGGCTGAACACTGAAGCTTTCTTT
V gene: TRBV30; clone size: .; J gene: TRBJ1-3; D gene: .; CDR3 protein: CAWSLWNGKNTIYF; CDR3 DNA: TGTGCCTGGAGTTTGTGGAACGGGAAAAACACCATATATTTT
V gene: TRBV4-2; clone size: .; J gene: TRBJ2-7; D gene: TRBD1; CDR3 protein: CASSPWDRKPYEQYF; CDR3 DNA: TGTGCCAGCAGCCCCTGGGACAGGAAGCCCTACGAGCAGTACTTC
V gene: TRBV4-1; clone size: .; J gene: TRBJ1-4; D gene: TRBD1; CDR3 protein: CASSHQGATNEKLFF; CDR3 DNA: TGCGCCAGCAGCCACCAGGGGGCAACTAATGAAAAACTGTTTTTT
V gene: TRBV27; clone size: .; J gene: TRBJ1-1; D gene: .; CDR3 protein: CASSFYGRTNTEAFF; CDR3 DNA: TGTGCCAGCAGTTTTTATGGACGGACTAACACTGAAGCTTTCTTT
V gene: TRBV25-1; clone size: .; J gene: TRBJ2-7; D gene: TRBD1; CDR3 protein: CASVGTTGAYEQYF; CDR3 DNA: TGTGCCAGCGTAGGAACCACAGGGGCCTACGAGCAGTACTTC
V gene: TRBV2; clone size: .; J gene: TRBJ2-7; D gene: .; CDR3 protein: CASSEAAQYF; CDR3 DNA: TGTGCCAGCAGTGAGGCCGCCCAGTACTTC
V gene: TRBV28; clone size: .; J gene: TRBJ1-2; D gene: .; CDR3 protein: CASSSRRREPWGYGYTF; CDR3 DNA: TGTGCCAGCAGTTCGCGTCGCCGGGAACCATGGGGCTATGGCTACACCTTC
V gene: TRBV3-1/TRBV3-2; clone size: .; J gene: TRBJ1-5; D gene: .; CDR3 protein: CASSQDSGNQPQHF; CDR3 DNA: TGTGCCAGCAGCCAAGATAGCGGCAATCAGCCCCAGCATTTT
V gene: TRBV9; clone size: once; J gene: TRBJ2-7; D gene: .; CDR3 protein: CASSPHLDSRGEQYF; CDR3 DNA: TGTGCCAGCAGCCCCCACCTGGACAGCCGGGGCGAGCAGTACTTC
V gene: TRBV30; clone size: .; J gene: TRBJ1-6; D gene: .; CDR3 protein: CAWDELSNSPLHF; CDR3 DNA: TGTGCCTGGGACGAACTTTCAAATTCACCCCTCCACTTT
V gene: TRBV6-5; clone size: once; J gene: TRBJ2-7; D gene: .; CDR3 protein: CASSYSSYRNEQYF; CDR3 DNA: TGTGCCAGCAGTTACTCGTCGTACAGGAACGAGCAGTACTTC
V gene: TRBV3-1/TRBV3-2; clone size: .; J gene: TRBJ1-1; D gene: .; CDR3 protein: CASSQGGNTEAFF; CDR3 DNA: TGTGCCAGCAGCCAAGGAGGGAACACTGAAGCTTTCTTT